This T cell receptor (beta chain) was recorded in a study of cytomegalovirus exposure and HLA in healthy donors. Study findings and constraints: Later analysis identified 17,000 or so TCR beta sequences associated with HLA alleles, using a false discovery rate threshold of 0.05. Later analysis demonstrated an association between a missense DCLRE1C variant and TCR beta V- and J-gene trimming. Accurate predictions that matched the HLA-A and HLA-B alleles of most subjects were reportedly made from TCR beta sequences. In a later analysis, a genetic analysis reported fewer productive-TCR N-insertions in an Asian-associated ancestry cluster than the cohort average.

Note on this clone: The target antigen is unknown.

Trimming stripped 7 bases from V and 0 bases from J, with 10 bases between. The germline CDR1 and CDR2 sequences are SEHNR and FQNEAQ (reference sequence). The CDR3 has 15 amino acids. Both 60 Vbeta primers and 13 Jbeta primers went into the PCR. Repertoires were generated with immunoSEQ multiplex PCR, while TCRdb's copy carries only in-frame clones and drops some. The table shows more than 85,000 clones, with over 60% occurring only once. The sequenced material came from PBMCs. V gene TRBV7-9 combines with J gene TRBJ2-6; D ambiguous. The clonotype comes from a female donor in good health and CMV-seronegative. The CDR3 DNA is TGTGCCAGCAATAAGAAGAGCTCTGGGGCCAACGTCCTGACTTTC. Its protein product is CASNKKSSGANVLTF.